The 15 T cell receptor beta chains given below trace back to one sample, sequenced in a study of T-cell memory formation after mild COVID-19. One entry per CDR3 protein results from TCRdb running MiXCR on the 5' RACE reads. Altogether approximately 250,000 distinct CDR3 sequences are present, roughly a sixth being singletons, with the ten largest covering 22%. Material for sequencing was PBMCs or a T cell subset sorted from them (not recorded which). These receptors all come from a man between 18 and 35 years old who had mild COVID-19 (a few samples of this study predate the infection). Cell type and time point are not known.

The rearrangement uses TRBV29-1 and TRBJ1-2, with 8 bases matching TRBD1. Germline V gene lookup returns CDR1 SQVTM and CDR2 ANQGSEA. V shed 6 bases and J 7 bases; nucleotides not matched to a gene: 4. The CDR3 totals 11 residues. The CDR3 sequence is CSVVDRGGYTF. The DNA of the CDR3 is TGCAGCGTCGTAGACAGGGGTGGCTACACCTTC.

Only a few counts were recorded for this clonotype. This chain joins TRBV5-1 and TRBJ2-1, with D perhaps given as TRBD1 or TRBD2 (5 bases each). Germline V gene data show CDR1 as SGHRS and CDR2 as YFSETQ. The ends were cut back, 4 bases at V and 9 bases at J, with 23 bases in the middle. CDR3 length: 16 residues. For the CDR3, the DNA is TGCGCCAGCAGCCCTTCCCGGACACTAGGATCGGGTGAGCAGTTCTTC. Its protein product is CASSPSRTLGSGEQFF.

This sequence joins TRBV27 and TRBJ2-7, with D perhaps assigned TRBD1 or TRBD2 (5 bases each). Trimming left V 2 bases short and J 4 bases short, with 12 bases between. The CDR3 contains 14 residues. Germline V lookup: CDR1 MNHEY, CDR2 SMNVEV (reference sequence). CDR3: CASSLRGDRYEQYF. CDR3 sequence (DNA): TGTGCCAGCAGTTTACGGGGCGATAGGTACGAGCAGTACTTC.

The V call is TRBV18, the J call TRBJ1-5; D unresolved. CDR1 KGHSH and CDR2 LQKENI come from the germline V gene. The CDR3 contains 13 residues. V was trimmed by 4 bases and J by 4 bases, leaving 8 bases between them. CDR3 region: CASSRDPNQPQHF. The CDR3 nucleotides read TGTGCCAGCTCACGCGATCCTAATCAGCCCCAGCATTTT.

V usage is TRBV9 and J usage is TRBJ2-3; D gene uncertain. V lost 4 bases, J lost 6 bases, and 12 bases lay in between. There are 13 residues in the CDR3. The germline V gene has CDR1 SGDLS and CDR2 YYNGEE. This chain's CDR3 is CASSPGGLDTQYF. DNA for the CDR3: TGTGCCAGCAGCCCAGGTGGGCTGGATACGCAGTATTTT.

In its sample, this clonotype was seen many times. This chain uses TRBV7-6 with TRBJ2-5, with D maybe TRBD1 (5 bases). Germline values: CDR1 SGHVS, CDR2 FNYEAQ. CDR3 length: 14 amino acids. V shed 5 bases and J shed 2 bases, with 12 bases lying between them. CDR3 sequence (DNA): TGTGCCAGCAGCCAAGACAGCCTTCAAGAGACCCAGTACTTC. Amino acid sequence: CASSQDSLQETQYF.

This clonotype was observed at least ten times. The rearrangement links TRBV4-1 to TRBJ1-1; D possibly corresponds to TRBD1 (5 bases). V gave up 1 base and J gave up 1 base, with 10 bases separating them. The CDR3 sequence is 15 residues long. The germline CDR1 and CDR2 sequences are MGHRA and YSYEKL. DNA of the CDR3: TGCGCCAGCAGCCAAGGGGGGTGGGCGAACACTGAAGCTTTCTTT. Its translation is CASSQGGWANTEAFF.

This chain connects TRBV29-1 to TRBJ2-3, with D perhaps matching TRBD1 (5 bases). Germline V gives CDR1 SQVTM, CDR2 ANQGSEA. V shed 4 bases and J shed 4 bases, with 12 bases lying between them. The CDR3 is made up of 13 amino acids. CDR3 region: CSVVQGWADTQYF. CDR3 sequence (DNA): TGCAGCGTTGTTCAGGGTTGGGCAGATACGCAGTATTTT.

The chain links TRBV5-6 to TRBJ2-2, with 11 bases lining up with TRBD1. In germline, CDR1 is SGHDT, CDR2 YYEEEE. This CDR3 is built from 17 residues. After removal of 4 bases from V and 1 base from J, the junction contained 6 bases not matched to a gene. The chain's CDR3 is CASSTPGQGVNTGELFF. The CDR3 nucleotides are TGTGCCAGCAGCACCCCGGGACAGGGGGTGAACACCGGGGAGCTGTTTTTT.

This clonotype has ten or more counts. V gene TRBV7-9 combines with J gene TRBJ2-1; D tentatively fits TRBD1 or TRBD2 (5 bases each). CDR3 length equals 16 residues. V was cut by 1 base and J by 10 bases, with 20 bases left in between. CDR1 is SEHNR, CDR2 FQNEAQ, per germline (reference sequence). CDR3 sequence (DNA): TGTGCCAGCAGCTTAGGTCCCTCCGCCGGGGCTGAGGAGCAGTTCTTC. Translation gives CASSLGPSAGAEEQFF.

The chain carries TRBV4-1 and TRBJ1-5; no reliable D call. This CDR3 region has 15 residues. The germline V gene has CDR1 MGHRA and CDR2 YSYEKL. Trimming removed 1 base from V and 9 bases from J, with 16 bases in between. The CDR3 protein is CASSQAYSGDPPQHF. CDR3 sequence (DNA): TGCGCCAGCAGCCAAGCTTATTCTGGAGATCCGCCCCAGCATTTT.

This clonotype turned up a few times. The chain joins TRBV24-1 to TRBJ1-5; no clear D. V dropped 3 bases and J dropped 1 base, with 3 bases sitting between them. The CDR3 runs 13 residues. From germline, CDR1 is KGHDR and CDR2 SFDVKD. The CDR3 loop is CATSDPSNQPQHF. The CDR3 DNA follows: TGTGCCACCAGTGATCCGAGCAATCAGCCCCAGCATTTT.

The CDR3 sequence: CASSFESDTQYF. CDR3 bases: TGCGCCAGCAGCTTTGAGTCAGATACGCAGTATTTT. The chain recombines TRBV5-1 with TRBJ2-3; D uncertain. Trimming removed 2 bases from V and 4 bases from J, with 5 bases in between. The germline gives CDR1 SGHRS, CDR2 YFSETQ. The CDR3 contains 12 residues. Drawing the rest from reference TRBV5-1 and TRBJ2-3, the complete variable domain is KAGVTQTPRYLIKTRGQQVTLSCSPISGHRSVSWYQQTPGQGLQFLFEYFSETQRNKGNFPGRFSGRQFSNSRSEMNVSTLELGDSALYLCASSFESDTQYFGPGTRLTVL.

This clonotype was seen only a few times. This chain links TRBV3-1 with TRBJ1-2, with TRBD1 matching 12 bases. The CDR3 spans 13 residues. Germline V gives CDR1 LGHDT, CDR2 YNNKEL (reference sequence). V gave up 4 bases and J gave up 8 bases; unmatched junction bases: 2. The CDR3 region has the DNA TGTGCCAGCAGCCCTGGGACAGGGGGCGGCTACACCTTC. Translation gives CASSPGTGGGYTF.

Regarding this clonotype: Compared with germline, one end of the junction differs, possibly owing to a read error. The V gene is TRBV2, the J gene TRBJ2-7; 10 positions match TRBD2. The CDR3 covers 16 residues. Germline V CDR1 and CDR2: SNHLY, FYNNEI. The CDR3 sequence is CASSQEGHSGGAGTPF. Here the CDR3 DNA reads TGTGCCAGCAGTCAGGAGGGTCACAGCGGGGGGGCCGGAACCCCCTTC. Full variable domain (outside the CDR3, taken from reference TRBV2 and TRBJ2-7): EPEVTQTPSHQVTQMGQEVILRCVPISNHLYFYWYRQILGQKVEFLVSFYNNEISEKSEIFDDQFSVERPDGSNFTLKIRSTKLEDSAMYFCASSQEGHSGGAGTPFGPGTRLTVT.